Listed here are 26 T cell receptor beta chains from one sample, sequenced in a study of T-cell reconstitution after alpha-beta-depleted transplantation in children. Molecular barcoding with unique molecular identifiers was used for the TCRbeta library. MiXCR, applied by TCRdb to the PCR reads, yields one record per CDR3 protein. The data show 350,000 to 400,000 distinct CDR3 sequences, 10% to 15% seen once. Sequencing used PBMCs, obtained from the stem cell graft. Source of these receptors: a human donor who donated a stem cell graft to a child with Fanconi anemia.

This chain uses TRBV7-6 with TRBJ2-7; D not resolved. V lost 4 bases, J lost 5 bases, and 18 bases lay in between. The CDR3 runs 15 residues. Germline CDR1 is SGHVS and CDR2 is FNYEAQ. The CDR3 loop is CASSSISGRTHEQYF. CDR3 coding DNA: TGTGCCAGCAGCTCCATATCCGGGCGTACCCACGAGCAGTACTTC.

The rearrangement uses TRBV19 and TRBJ2-1; 8 bases fit TRBD1. Germline trimming cut 7 bases from V and 6 bases from J; bases unmatched to any gene: 11. CDR3 length: 15 amino acids. Germline-derived CDR1 and CDR2 are LNHDA and SQIVND (reference sequence). The CDR3 coding sequence is TGTGCCAGTACCAAAAGTACAGGGGGACCCAATGAGCAGTTCTTC. It codes for CASTKSTGGPNEQFF.

This clonotype has a count of ten or more. The V and J genes are TRBV5-6 and TRBJ2-1; D is ambiguous. Trimming left V 2 bases short and J 5 bases short, with 11 bases between. The CDR3 has 14 residues. Germline lookup yields CDR1 SGHDT and CDR2 YYEEEE. This CDR3 reads CASSFYSGNNEQFF. CDR3 sequence (DNA): TGTGCCAGCAGCTTCTACTCCGGCAACAATGAGCAGTTCTTC.

The chain recombines TRBV12-3 or TRBV12-4 with TRBJ1-2, with a weak D call TRBD1 (6 bases). V lost 4 bases, J lost 4 bases, and 13 bases lay in between. The CDR3 has 14 amino acids. The CDR3 bases are TGTGCCAGCAGTTATAAAGGGGGAGCCTATGGCTACACCTTC. It is translated as CASSYKGGAYGYTF.

This clonotype has just a few counts. This sequence joins TRBV6-2 or TRBV6-3 and TRBJ1-2, with 7 bases lining up with TRBD1. The length of the CDR3 is 13 residues. Germline V lookup: CDR1 MNHEY, CDR2 SVGEGT. Losses at the gene ends were 10 bases for V and 2 bases for J; bases not matched to a gene: 7. The CDR3 reads CAITQGMNYGYTF. As DNA, the CDR3 is TGTGCCATCACACAGGGGATGAACTATGGCTACACCTTC.

The chain couples TRBV7-2 to TRBJ2-2; 8 nucleotides line up with TRBD2. The CDR3 sequence is 14 residues long. Germline CDR1 SGHTA, CDR2 FQGNSA. The V and J ends lost 9 bases and 7 bases, in that order; junction bases with no gene match: 10. The CDR3, as DNA: TGTGCCAGGGATTCCGGGACTAGGAGCGGGGAGCTGTTTTTT. This sequence encodes CARDSGTRSGELFF.

This clonotype was found a few times. The chain carries TRBV29-1 and TRBJ2-6, with D unclear. The germline CDR1 and CDR2 sequences are SQVTM and ANQGSEA. The V end was cut by 5 bases, the J end by 0 bases, with 5 bases between. The CDR3 covers 13 residues. The CDR3 sequence: CSVRASGANVLTF. In DNA, the CDR3 is TGCAGCGTTCGGGCCTCTGGGGCCAACGTCCTGACTTTC.

This clonotype was seen just once. This chain connects TRBV20-1 to TRBJ2-7; 8 positions match TRBD2. The CDR3 covers 16 residues. With 0 bases clipped from V and 2 bases from J, the junction kept 9 bases outside the gene matches. Germline CDR1 and CDR2: DFQATT and SNEGSKA (reference sequence). The CDR3 is CSARDAPAGAPYEQYF. CDR3 DNA: TGCAGTGCTAGAGATGCCCCAGCGGGGGCACCCTACGAGCAGTACTTC.

This clonotype has ten or more counts. The V and J genes are TRBV28 and TRBJ2-3; TRBD1 matches at 7 bases. Germline CDR1 is MDHEN and CDR2 is SYDVKM. This CDR3 has 14 amino acids. The junction had 2 bases not matched to a gene; V was cut back by 4 bases and J by 1 base. The CDR3 DNA sequence: TGTGCCAGCAGTTCGGGACAGCGCACAGATACGCAGTATTTT. It specifies CASSSGQRTDTQYF.

This clonotype was found a few times. V usage is TRBV20-1 and J usage is TRBJ2-7; 7 nucleotides line up with TRBD1. Losses at the gene ends were 5 bases for V and 0 bases for J; bases not matched to a gene: 4. CDR3 length equals 13 residues. CDR1 is DFQATT and CDR2 is SNEGSKA in the germline V gene (reference sequence). The CDR3, as DNA: TGCAGTGCTGCTCGGGACAGCTCCTACGAGCAGTACTTC. It codes for CSAARDSSYEQYF.

This clonotype was observed a few times. The V and J genes are TRBV4-3 and TRBJ2-6; D may be TRBD2 (6 bases). CDR3 length: 19 amino acids. Looked up from germline, CDR1 is LGHNA and CDR2 is YSLEER. V was shortened by 0 bases and J by 4 bases, with 19 bases between the two germline ends. The CDR3 DNA sequence: TGCGCCAGCAGCCAAGATGGGGGGAGAGGCCGAACCGGGGCCAACGTCCTGACTTTC. Translation gives CASSQDGGRGRTGANVLTF.

This clonotype was found a few times. The V gene is TRBV15, the J gene TRBJ1-2; TRBD1 might be the D (5 bases). The V gene's germline CDR1 is LNHNV and CDR2 YYDKDF (reference sequence). With 1 base removed from V and 3 bases from J, the gap between germline ends came to 15 bases. The CDR3 sequence is 16 residues long. The CDR3: CATSRAGEGPYYGYTF. The CDR3 DNA reads TGTGCCACCAGCAGAGCCGGCGAGGGGCCTTACTATGGCTACACCTTC.

The V and J genes are TRBV7-6 and TRBJ2-1; 10 nucleotides align to TRBD2. With 3 bases clipped from V and 10 bases from J, the junction kept 9 bases outside the gene matches. CDR3 length: 15 amino acids. Germline V gene data show CDR1 as SGHVS and CDR2 as FNYEAQ. The CDR3 sequence: CASSFITSGASEQFF. The DNA for the CDR3 is TGTGCCAGCAGCTTTATCACTAGCGGGGCATCAGAGCAGTTCTTC.

This clonotype was picked up a small number of times. The chain links TRBV5-1 to TRBJ1-3, with TRBD1 as a possible D gene (6 bases). CDR1 is SGHRS and CDR2 is YFSETQ in the germline V gene. The CDR3 consists of 14 residues. Trimming cost V 4 bases and J 4 bases, with 12 bases left between them. The CDR3 region is CASSLQGIGNTIYF. CDR3 DNA sequence: TGCGCCAGCAGCCTACAGGGCATCGGAAACACCATATATTTT. The variable domain in full, with the rest retrieved from reference TRBV5-1 and TRBJ1-3, is KAGVTQTPRYLIKTRGQQVTLSCSPISGHRSVSWYQQTPGQGLQFLFEYFSETQRNKGNFPGRFSGRQFSNSRSEMNVSTLELGDSALYLCASSLQGIGNTIYFGEGSWLTVV.

This clonotype appeared many times. This chain uses TRBV5-1 with TRBJ2-1; 8 bases are shared with TRBD1. Germline V gives CDR1 SGHRS, CDR2 YFSETQ. V shed 4 bases and J 5 bases; nucleotides not matched to a gene: 11. The CDR3 runs to 16 residues. The CDR3 loop is CASSPAGTGQNNEQFF. The CDR3 region has the DNA TGCGCCAGCAGCCCGGCCGGGACAGGACAGAACAATGAGCAGTTCTTC.

In its sample, this clonotype was seen a few times. The J gene is TRBJ2-7, the V gene TRBV5-1, with 7 bases identical to TRBD1. The V segment lost 2 bases and the J segment 1 base; nucleotides outside the gene matches: 3. This CDR3 comprises 14 residues. CDR1 and CDR2 (germline): SGHRS, YFSETQ. The CDR3 DNA sequence: TGCGCCAGCAGCTTTGGACAGGAGTCCTACGAGCAGTACTTC. It is translated as CASSFGQESYEQYF.

This clonotype was counted between two and nine times. The gene calls are TRBV18 and TRBJ2-3, with no clear D. Germline lookup yields CDR1 KGHSH and CDR2 LQKENI. This CDR3 has 12 amino acids. Trimming removed 5 bases at V and 6 bases at J, with 9 bases between. This chain's CDR3 is CASSSAGDTQYF. As DNA, the CDR3 is TGTGCCAGCTCATCCGCCGGGGATACGCAGTATTTT.

This clonotype came up a few times. This CDR3 reads CASSSRQGGGPGELFF. CDR3 DNA: TGTGCCAGCAGTTCCCGACAGGGAGGAGGCCCCGGGGAGCTGTTTTTT. The rearrangement uses TRBV6-2 or TRBV6-3 and TRBJ2-2; weak D call: TRBD1 (7 bases). V was shortened by 4 bases and J by 6 bases, with 18 bases between the two germline ends. Germline CDR1 is MNHEY and CDR2 is SVGEGT. The CDR3 is made up of 16 amino acids.

This clonotype has more than one count but fewer than ten. This CDR3 is CASSLQGVPTDTQYF. CDR3 in DNA: TGTGCCAGCAGCTTACAGGGGGTCCCCACAGATACGCAGTATTTT. The V call is TRBV5-5, the J call TRBJ2-3; TRBD1 matches 8 bases. Germline V gene data show CDR1 as SGHKS and CDR2 as YYEKEE (reference sequence). The V and J ends lost 2 bases and 2 bases, in that order; junction bases with no gene match: 4. The CDR3 extends over 15 amino acids.

This clonotype was observed a few times. V gene TRBV11-2 combines with J gene TRBJ2-2, with no clear D. The germline V gene has CDR1 SGHAT and CDR2 FQNNGV. The V and J ends lost 0 bases and 10 bases respectively, with 12 bases between them. The CDR3 has 14 residues. The CDR3 protein is CASSLDLASPELFF. The CDR3 DNA reads as TGTGCCAGCAGCTTAGATCTGGCCAGCCCGGAGCTGTTTTTT.

The chain is built from TRBV15 and TRBJ2-1; no definite D call. Germline CDR1 and CDR2: LNHNV and YYDKDF (reference sequence). CDR3 length: 12 amino acids. The V and J ends lost 4 bases and 5 bases respectively, with 6 bases between them. CDR3 amino acids: CATSTRDNEQFF. In DNA form, the CDR3 reads TGTGCCACCAGCACCCGGGACAATGAGCAGTTCTTC.

This clonotype turned up a few times. The V gene is TRBV11-2, the J gene TRBJ2-7; D unresolved. CDR1 is SGHAT and CDR2 is FQNNGV in the germline V gene. The CDR3 runs to 13 residues. V shed 3 bases and J shed 3 bases, with 9 bases lying between them. The CDR3 reads CASSFTTDYEQYF. The DNA of the CDR3 is TGTGCCAGCAGCTTCACGACGGACTACGAGCAGTACTTC.

In this sample, this clonotype turned up many times. The chain joins TRBV5-1 to TRBJ1-2; a possible D gene is TRBD1 (5 bases). The CDR3 loop spans 13 amino acids. Trimming stripped 4 bases from V and 8 bases from J, with 15 bases between. Germline V CDR1 and CDR2: SGHRS, YFSETQ. For the CDR3, the DNA is TGCGCCAGCAGCCTGACAGTGGTTGACGGCTACACCTTC. Protein sequence: CASSLTVVDGYTF.

There are many counts of this clonotype. The chain joins TRBV2 to TRBJ2-5; maybe TRBD2 (5 bases). Trimming took off 4 bases at V and 7 bases at J, with 13 bases between the two ends. The germline V gene encodes CDR1 SNHLY and CDR2 FYNNEI. The CDR3 sequence is 13 residues long. DNA for the CDR3: TGTGCCAGCAGTGCCCAAACTAGTGGGACCCAGTACTTC. Amino acids: CASSAQTSGTQYF.

The genes are TRBV4-3 and TRBJ2-6; a weak D match, TRBD2 (5 bases). Trimming shortened V by 1 base and J by 2 bases, and 15 bases separated the two germline ends. Germline V gives CDR1 LGHNA, CDR2 YSLEER. CDR3 size: 18 residues. CDR3 sequence reads: CASSQVSGLGAGANVLTF. The CDR3 region has the DNA TGCGCCAGCAGCCAAGTTTCAGGTCTCGGGGCTGGGGCCAACGTCCTGACTTTC.

The rearrangement joins TRBV30 to TRBJ1-1; 10 bases match TRBD1. The ends lost 7 bases at V and 7 bases at J; junction bases unmatched: 9. There are 13 residues in the CDR3. Germline assignment: CDR1 GTSNPN and CDR2 SVGIG (reference sequence). This chain's CDR3 is CASNRQGAGEAFF. As DNA, the CDR3 is TGTGCCTCGAATCGACAGGGGGCGGGTGAAGCTTTCTTT.